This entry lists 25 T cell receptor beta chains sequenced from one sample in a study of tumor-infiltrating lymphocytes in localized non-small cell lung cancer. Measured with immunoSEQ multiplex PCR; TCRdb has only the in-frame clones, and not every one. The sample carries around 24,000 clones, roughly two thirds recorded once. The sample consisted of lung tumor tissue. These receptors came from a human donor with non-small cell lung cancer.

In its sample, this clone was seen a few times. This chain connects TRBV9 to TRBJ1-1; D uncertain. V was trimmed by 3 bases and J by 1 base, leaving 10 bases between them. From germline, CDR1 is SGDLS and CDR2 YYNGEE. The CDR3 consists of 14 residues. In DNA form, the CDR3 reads TGTGCCAGCAGCGACCCTAGTGGGAACACTGAAGCTTTCTTT. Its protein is CASSDPSGNTEAFF.

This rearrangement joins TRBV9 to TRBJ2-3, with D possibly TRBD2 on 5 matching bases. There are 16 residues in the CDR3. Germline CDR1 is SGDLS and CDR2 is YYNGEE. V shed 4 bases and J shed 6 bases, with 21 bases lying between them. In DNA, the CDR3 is TGTGCCAGCAGCCCCAACCGAGGCGGGCCGGCGGATACGCAGTATTTT. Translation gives CASSPNRGGPADTQYF.

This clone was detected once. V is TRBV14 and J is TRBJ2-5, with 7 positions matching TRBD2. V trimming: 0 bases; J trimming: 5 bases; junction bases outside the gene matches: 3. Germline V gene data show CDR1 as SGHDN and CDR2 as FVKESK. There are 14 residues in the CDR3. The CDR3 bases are TGTGCCAGCAGCCAAGAGCTGGGAGGGGAGACCCAGTACTTC. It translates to CASSQELGGETQYF.

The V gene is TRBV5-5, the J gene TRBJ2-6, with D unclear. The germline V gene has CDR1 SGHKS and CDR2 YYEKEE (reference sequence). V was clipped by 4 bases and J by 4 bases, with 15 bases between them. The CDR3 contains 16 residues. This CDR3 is CASSPGTGSGANVLTF. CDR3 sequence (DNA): TGTGCCAGCAGCCCAGGCACGGGTTCAGGGGCCAACGTCCTGACTTTC.

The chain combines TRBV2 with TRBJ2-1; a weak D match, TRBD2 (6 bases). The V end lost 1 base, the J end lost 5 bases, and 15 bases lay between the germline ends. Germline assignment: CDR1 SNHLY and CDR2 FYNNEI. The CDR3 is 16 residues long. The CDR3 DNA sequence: TGTGCCAGCAGTGAAGATCGGAGCGGGTATAACAATGAGCAGTTCTTC. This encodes CASSEDRSGYNNEQFF.

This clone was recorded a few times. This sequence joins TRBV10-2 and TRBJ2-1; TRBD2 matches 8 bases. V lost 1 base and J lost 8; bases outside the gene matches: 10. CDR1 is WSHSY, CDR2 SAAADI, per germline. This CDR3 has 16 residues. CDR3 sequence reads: CASSEYGAGDKDEQFF. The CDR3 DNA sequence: TGCGCCAGCAGTGAGTATGGAGCGGGAGATAAAGATGAGCAGTTCTTC.

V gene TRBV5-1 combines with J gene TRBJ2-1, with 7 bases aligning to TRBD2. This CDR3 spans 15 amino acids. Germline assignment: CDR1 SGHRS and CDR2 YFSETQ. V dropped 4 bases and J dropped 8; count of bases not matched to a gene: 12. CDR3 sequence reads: CASSLGGGKLDEQFF. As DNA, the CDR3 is TGCGCCAGCAGCCTGGGGGGGGGAAAACTTGATGAGCAGTTCTTC.

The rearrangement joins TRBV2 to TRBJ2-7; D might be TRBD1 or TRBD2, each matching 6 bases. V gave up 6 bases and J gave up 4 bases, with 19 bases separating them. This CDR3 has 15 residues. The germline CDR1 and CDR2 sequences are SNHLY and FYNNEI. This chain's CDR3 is CASSGGRGPVYEQYF. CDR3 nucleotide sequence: TGTGCCAGCAGCGGGGGACGGGGGCCCGTATACGAGCAGTACTTC. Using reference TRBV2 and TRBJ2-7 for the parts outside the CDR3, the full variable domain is EPEVTQTPSHQVTQMGQEVILRCVPISNHLYFYWYRQILGQKVEFLVSFYNNEISEKSEIFDDQFSVERPDGSNFTLKIRSTKLEDSAMYFCASSGGRGPVYEQYFGPGTRLTVT.

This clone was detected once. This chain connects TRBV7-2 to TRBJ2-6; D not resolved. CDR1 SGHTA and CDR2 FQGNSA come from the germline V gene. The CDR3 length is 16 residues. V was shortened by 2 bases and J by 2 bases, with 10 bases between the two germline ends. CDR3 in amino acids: CASSLLLLAGANVLTF. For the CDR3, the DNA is TGTGCCAGCAGCTTATTGTTATTAGCTGGGGCCAACGTCCTGACTTTC.

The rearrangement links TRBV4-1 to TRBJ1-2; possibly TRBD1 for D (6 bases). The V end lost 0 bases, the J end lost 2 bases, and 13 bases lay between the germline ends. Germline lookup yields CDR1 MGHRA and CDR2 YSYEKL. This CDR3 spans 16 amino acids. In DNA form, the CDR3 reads TGCGCCAGCAGCCAAGAAGGAGCAGGGGCGAACTATGGCTACACCTTC. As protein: CASSQEGAGANYGYTF.

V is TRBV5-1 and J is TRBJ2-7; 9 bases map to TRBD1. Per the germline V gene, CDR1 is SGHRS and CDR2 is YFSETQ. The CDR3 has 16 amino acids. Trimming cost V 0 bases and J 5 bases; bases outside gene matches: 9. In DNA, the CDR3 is TGCGCCAGCAGCTTGGTTCCGGGGACAGGGTTCAACGAGCAGTACTTC. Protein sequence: CASSLVPGTGFNEQYF.

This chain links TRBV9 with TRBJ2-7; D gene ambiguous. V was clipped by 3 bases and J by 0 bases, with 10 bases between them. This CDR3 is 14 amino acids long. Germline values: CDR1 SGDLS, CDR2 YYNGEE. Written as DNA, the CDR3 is TGTGCCAGCAGCGCAGATCACAGCTCCTACGAGCAGTACTTC. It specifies CASSADHSSYEQYF.

In DNA, the CDR3 is TGTGCCAGCAGTGAGGGATATGGAGCTTTCTTT. Translating it yields CASSEGYGAFF. The chain is built from TRBV25-1 and TRBJ1-1; D is ambiguous. Germline lookup yields CDR1 MGHDK and CDR2 SYGVNS. V lost 3 bases to trimming and J lost 10 bases, with 9 bases between them. The CDR3 has 11 amino acids.

The CDR3, as DNA: TGTGCCAGTAGTACTTACCGACCGGGCACTGAAGCTTTCTTT. This encodes CASSTYRPGTEAFF. This chain joins TRBV19 and TRBJ1-1; D is uncertain. The CDR3 loop spans 14 amino acids. With 4 bases removed from V and 4 bases from J, the gap between germline ends came to 13 bases. Germline lookup yields CDR1 LNHDA and CDR2 SQIVND (reference sequence).

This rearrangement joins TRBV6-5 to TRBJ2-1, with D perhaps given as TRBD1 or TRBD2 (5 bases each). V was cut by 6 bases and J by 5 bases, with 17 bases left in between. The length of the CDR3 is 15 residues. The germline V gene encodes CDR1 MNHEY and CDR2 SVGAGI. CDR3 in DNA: TGTGCCAGCAGCGCCCACGGGACGGGCAACAATGAGCAGTTCTTC. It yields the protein CASSAHGTGNNEQFF.

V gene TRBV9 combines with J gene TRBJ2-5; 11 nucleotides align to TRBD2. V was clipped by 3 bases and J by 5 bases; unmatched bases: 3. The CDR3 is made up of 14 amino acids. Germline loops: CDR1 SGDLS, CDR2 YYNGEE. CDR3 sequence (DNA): TGTGCCAGCAGCGACATAGCGGGAGGGGAGACCCAGTACTTC. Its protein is CASSDIAGGETQYF.

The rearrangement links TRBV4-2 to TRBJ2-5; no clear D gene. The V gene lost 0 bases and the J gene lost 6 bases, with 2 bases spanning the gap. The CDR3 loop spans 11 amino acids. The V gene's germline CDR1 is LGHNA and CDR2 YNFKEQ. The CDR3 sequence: CASSQDQTQYF. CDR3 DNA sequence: TGTGCCAGCAGCCAAGATCAGACCCAGTACTTC.

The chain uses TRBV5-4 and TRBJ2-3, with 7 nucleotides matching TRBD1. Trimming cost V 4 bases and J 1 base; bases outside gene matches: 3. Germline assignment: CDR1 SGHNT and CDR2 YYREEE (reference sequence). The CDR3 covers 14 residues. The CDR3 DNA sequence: TGTGCCAGCAGCCGTGACAGGGGCACAGATACGCAGTATTTT. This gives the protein CASSRDRGTDTQYF.

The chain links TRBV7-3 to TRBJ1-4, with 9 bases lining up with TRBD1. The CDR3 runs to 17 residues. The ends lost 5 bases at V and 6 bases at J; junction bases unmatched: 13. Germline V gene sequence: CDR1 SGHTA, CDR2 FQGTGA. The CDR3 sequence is CASSPQNRDRDDEKLFF. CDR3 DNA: TGTGCCAGCAGCCCCCAGAACCGGGACAGGGATGATGAAAAACTGTTTTTT.

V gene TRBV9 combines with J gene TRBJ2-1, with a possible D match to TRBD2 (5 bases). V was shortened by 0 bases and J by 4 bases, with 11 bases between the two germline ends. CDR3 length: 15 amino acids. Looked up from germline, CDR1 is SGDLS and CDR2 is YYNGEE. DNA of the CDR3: TGTGCCAGCAGCGTAGGGTCGGGATCATACAATGAGCAGTTCTTC. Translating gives CASSVGSGSYNEQFF.

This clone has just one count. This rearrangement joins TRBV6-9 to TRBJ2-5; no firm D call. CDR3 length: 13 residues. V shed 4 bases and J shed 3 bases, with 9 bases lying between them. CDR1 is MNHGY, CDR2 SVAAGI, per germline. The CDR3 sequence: CASSSNIKETQYF. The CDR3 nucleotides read TGTGCCAGCAGTTCGAATATCAAAGAGACCCAGTACTTC.

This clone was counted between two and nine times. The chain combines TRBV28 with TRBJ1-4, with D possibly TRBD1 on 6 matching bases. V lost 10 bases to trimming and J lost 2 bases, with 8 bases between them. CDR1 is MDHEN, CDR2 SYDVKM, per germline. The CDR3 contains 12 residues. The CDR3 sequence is CATTGTNEKLFF. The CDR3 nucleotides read TGTGCCACGACAGGCACTAATGAAAAACTGTTTTTT.

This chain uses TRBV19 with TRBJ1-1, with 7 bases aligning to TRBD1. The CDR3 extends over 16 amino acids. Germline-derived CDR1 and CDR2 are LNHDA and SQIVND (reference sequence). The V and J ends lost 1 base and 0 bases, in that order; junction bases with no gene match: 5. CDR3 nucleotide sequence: TGTGCCAGTAGTATAGGACAGGGAGGGGTGAACACTGAAGCTTTCTTT. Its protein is CASSIGQGGVNTEAFF.

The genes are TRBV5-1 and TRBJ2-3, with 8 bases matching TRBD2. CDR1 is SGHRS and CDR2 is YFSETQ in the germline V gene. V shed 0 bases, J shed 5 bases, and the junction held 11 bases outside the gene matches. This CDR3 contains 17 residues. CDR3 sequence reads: CASSLGVAGGVIDTQYF. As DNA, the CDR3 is TGCGCCAGCAGCTTGGGAGTCGCGGGAGGAGTAATAGATACGCAGTATTTT.

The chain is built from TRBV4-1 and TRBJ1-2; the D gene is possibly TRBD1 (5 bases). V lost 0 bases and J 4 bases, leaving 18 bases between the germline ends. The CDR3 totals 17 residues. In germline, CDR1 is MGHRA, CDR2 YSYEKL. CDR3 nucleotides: TGCGCCAGCAGCCAAGACCCAGCGGGCAGGGTATCCTATGGCTACACCTTC. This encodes CASSQDPAGRVSYGYTF.